The clone carrying this TCR beta chain has a single count. The target antigen is unknown. TCR beta CDR3 regions were amplified from RNA transcripts. Carried out on the TCR CDR3, a first-round RT-PCR used the HTBI primer set. In TCRdb, the multiplex PCR reads were re-called with MiXCR into one record per CDR3 protein. The table shows around 560,000 distinct CDR3 sequences, with 16% occurring only once. Based on clinical symptoms, serum thyroxine and TRAb, thyroid ultrasound and orbital computed tomography, diagnoses were reached. The data stem from a study of T cells in Graves' hyperthyroidism and ophthalmopathy. General study points: For ophthalmopathy, model prediction preceded onset by a median about 6.2 months.

CDR1 SQVTM and CDR2 ANQGSEA come from the germline V gene. CDR3 size: 14 residues. V was shortened by 2 bases and J by 0 bases, with 8 bases between the two germline ends. Specimen: blood. The TCR originated in a woman between 18 and 29 years old with Graves' hyperthyroidism. This chain uses TRBV29-1 with TRBJ2-1; D might be TRBD1 (6 bases). The CDR3 spells CSVEPTGSYNEQFF. CDR3 coding DNA: TGCAGCGTTGAACCGACAGGCTCCTACAATGAGCAGTTCTTC.